Below, 12 T cell receptor beta chains from the same sample are listed, as sequenced in a study of technical replicates of blood from a handful of donors. Here immunoSEQ multiplex PCR was the method, and the copy in TCRdb shows in-frame clones only, minus some. Here the sample spans around 69,000 clones, roughly 90% being singletons. Sequences were obtained from PBMCs. The receptors were gathered from a human donor in good health. Some clones in this sample may be carry-over from other donors' samples.

The V gene is TRBV7-9, the J gene TRBJ2-1, with 9 bases fitting TRBD2. Germline V gives CDR1 SEHNR, CDR2 FQNEAQ (reference sequence). The V segment lost 5 bases and the J segment 8 bases; nucleotides outside the gene matches: 13. The CDR3 is made up of 16 amino acids. The DNA of the CDR3 is TGTGCCAGCAGCCCCCTCGGGCGGGAGGGCCGGGATGAGCAGTTCTTC. Its protein is CASSPLGREGRDEQFF.

This clone was counted a single time. The chain employs TRBV9 and TRBJ2-3; 7 bases match TRBD2. V trimming: 0 bases; J trimming: 11 bases; junction bases outside the gene matches: 15. The CDR3 contains 16 residues. Germline loops: CDR1 SGDLS, CDR2 YYNGEE. CDR3 coding DNA: TGTGCCAGCAGCGTAGCTGGTGGGAGGGTCGCTTTAGAGCAGTATTTT. As protein: CASSVAGGRVALEQYF.

The chain couples TRBV10-3 to TRBJ1-1; 8 positions match TRBD1. The CDR3 extends over 12 amino acids. In germline, CDR1 is ENHRY, CDR2 SYGVKD. The V segment lost 5 bases and the J segment 7 bases; nucleotides outside the gene matches: 3. The CDR3 bases are TGTGCCATCAGTCGGACAGGGAGTGAAGCTTTCTTT. Residues: CAISRTGSEAFF.

This chain connects TRBV29-1 to TRBJ2-5; D is unclear. This CDR3 is built from 11 residues. V was pared by 2 bases and J by 5 bases, with 6 bases between. Germline loops: CDR1 SQVTM, CDR2 ANQGSEA. The CDR3 spells CSVESLETQYF. In DNA form, the CDR3 reads TGCAGCGTTGAAAGCCTGGAGACCCAGTACTTC.

In this sample, this clone turned up once. The chain carries TRBV5-1 and TRBJ1-4; D unresolved. CDR1 and CDR2 (germline): SGHRS, YFSETQ. This CDR3 region has 14 residues. V gave up 1 base and J gave up 8 bases, with 12 bases separating them. The CDR3 here is CASSLSAASEKLFF. CDR3 DNA: TGCGCCAGCAGCTTGTCGGCTGCTAGCGAAAAACTGTTTTTT.

This chain joins TRBV7-6 and TRBJ2-5; 7 nucleotides align to TRBD2. Losses at the gene ends were 4 bases for V and 6 bases for J; bases not matched to a gene: 14. The germline V gene has CDR1 SGHVS and CDR2 FNYEAQ. There are 16 residues in the CDR3. The CDR3 protein is CASSSIARGFGKTQYF. Here the CDR3 DNA reads TGTGCCAGCAGCTCGATCGCGCGGGGGTTTGGTAAGACCCAGTACTTC. Complete variable domain (other parts from reference TRBV7-6 and TRBJ2-5): GAGVSQSPRYKVTKRGQDVALRCDPISGHVSLYWYRQALGQGPEFLTYFNYEAQQDKSGLPNDRFSAERPEGSISTLTIQRTEQRDSAMYRCASSSIARGFGKTQYFGPGTRLLVL.

The J gene is TRBJ1-6, the V gene TRBV12-5; D gene unclear. The CDR3 contains 14 residues. The V and J ends lost 2 bases and 9 bases respectively, with 11 bases between them. Germline V CDR1 and CDR2: LGHNT, FRNRAP. In DNA form, the CDR3 reads TGTGCTAGTGGTTTGTCCGTGTCGGGTTCACCCCTCCACTTT. This encodes CASGLSVSGSPLHF.

The chain is built from TRBV7-3 and TRBJ1-1; 8 bases fit TRBD1. There are 13 residues in the CDR3. Germline V gives CDR1 SGHTA, CDR2 FQGTGA. Trimming removed 4 bases from V and 4 bases from J; junction bases left unmatched: 2. The CDR3 region is CASSSDRATEAFF. The CDR3, as DNA: TGTGCCAGCAGCTCGGACAGGGCCACTGAAGCTTTCTTT.

This clone has a single count. This chain uses TRBV13 with TRBJ1-3; a weak D match, TRBD1 (6 bases). Germline V gene sequence: CDR1 PRHDT, CDR2 FYEKMQ (reference sequence). Trimming removed 1 base at V and 4 bases at J, with 14 bases between. The CDR3 extends over 16 amino acids. CDR3 residues: CASSLVAGALGNTIYF. The CDR3 DNA follows: TGTGCCAGCAGCTTAGTAGCAGGGGCTTTGGGAAACACCATATATTTT.

The gene calls are TRBV29-1 and TRBJ2-7; tentatively, D is TRBD2 (5 bases). V lost 1 base, J lost 0 bases, and 7 bases lay in between. The germline CDR1 and CDR2 sequences are SQVTM and ANQGSEA. This CDR3 region has 13 residues. CDR3 loop: CSVEGRRSYEQYF. CDR3 coding DNA: TGCAGCGTTGAAGGGAGGCGCTCCTACGAGCAGTACTTC.

This chain joins TRBV9 and TRBJ1-4, with a tentative D call TRBD1 (5 bases). Germline loops: CDR1 SGDLS, CDR2 YYNGEE. V was trimmed by 0 bases and J by 7 bases, leaving 10 bases between them. The CDR3 length is 14 residues. This CDR3 reads CASSVAGQGEKLFF. CDR3 DNA sequence: TGTGCCAGCAGCGTAGCTGGGCAGGGTGAAAAACTGTTTTTT.

This chain joins TRBV4-1 and TRBJ2-1; 7 nucleotides agree with TRBD2. CDR3 length: 16 amino acids. The germline CDR1 and CDR2 sequences are MGHRA and YSYEKL. V lost 3 bases, J lost 7 bases, and 12 bases stayed unmatched. The CDR3, as DNA: TGCGCCAGCAGCCATCCCGGGTCGGGGGGAGGGAATGAGCAGTTCTTC. Translating it yields CASSHPGSGGGNEQFF.